This paragraph reports one TCR beta chain. Its antigen remains unknown. Germline V gene data show CDR1 as MGHRA and CDR2 as YSYEKL. This CDR3 has 17 residues. V lost 8 bases, J lost 1 base, and 9 bases stayed unmatched. The source of the sample is a study of cytomegalovirus exposure and HLA in healthy donors. Study results and limitations: Accurate predictions that matched the HLA-A and HLA-B alleles of most subjects were reportedly made from TCR beta sequences. A later analysis showed TCR association rates differing by HLA locus, peaking at DRB1 and lowest at HLA-C.

Primers included in the PCR were 60 Vbeta and 13 Jbeta primers. TCRdb's table, derived via immunoSEQ multiplex PCR, lists solely in-frame clones and lacks some. The table lists fewer than 150,000 clones, 80% of them singletons. The sample taken for sequencing was PBMCs. This sequence was found in a man aged 25-45 years in good health and CMV-seronegative. The chain joins TRBV4-1 to TRBJ1-3; the match to TRBD1 covers 12 bases. The CDR3 region is CASGKGQGAVSGNTIYF. For the CDR3, the DNA is TGCGCCAGCGGAAAGGGACAGGGGGCTGTTTCTGGAAACACCATATATTTT.